This TCR beta chain was captured in a study of T-cell reconstitution after alpha-beta-depleted transplantation in children. General study points: Reportedly, alpha-beta T cells present about two months post-transplant originated from several hundred expanded clones of graft origin. Several patients had high TCRbeta diversity at day 60; it came from surviving recipient T cells and thymic progenitors. Fresh T-cell production supplied most of the T-cell counts and diversity seen one year after transplant.

CDR1 is MNHEY and CDR2 is SVGAGI in the germline V gene. This CDR3 is built from 12 residues. Preparing the TCRbeta library involved the use of unique molecular identifiers. Using its own MiXCR run on the PCR reads, TCRdb lists one record per CDR3 protein. The data contain under 750,000 distinct CDR3 sequences, about 21% of them singletons. This clonotype was counted between two and nine times. Its specificity is not known. Mismatch with germline at one junction end may stem from a read error. The J gene is TRBJ2-2, the V gene TRBV6-5; D gene unclear. This sequence originates from a boy in the first two years of life who had a stem cell transplant for acute myeloid leukemia, so the T cells may come from the graft donor. This sample comprised PBMCs, mostly from graft donor cells, obtained 360 days after TCRalphabeta/CD19-depleted stem cell transplant. As DNA, the CDR3 is TGTGCCAGCAGAGAGAACGCCGGGGAGCTGTTTTTT. Translation: CASRENAGELFF.